Sequencing of this T cell receptor beta chain was carried out in a study of blood T cell repertoires in COVID-19. Germline assignment: CDR1 GTSNPN and CDR2 SVGIG (reference sequence). This CDR3 spans 14 amino acids. Trimming took off 4 bases at V and 5 bases at J, with 17 bases between the two ends. Sequenced by immunoSEQ multiplex PCR; TCRdb stores in-frame clones only, minus some. This table has roughly 50,000 clones, less than 95% appearing once. This chain uses TRBV30 with TRBJ1-2; tentatively, D is TRBD1 (5 bases). Sequenced input: peripheral blood. The sequence came from a woman aged 40 to 50 with active COVID-19. The CDR3 protein is CAWNPGTGGYGYTF. The CDR3 bases are TGTGCCTGGAACCCCGGGACCGGGGGGTATGGCTACACCTTC.